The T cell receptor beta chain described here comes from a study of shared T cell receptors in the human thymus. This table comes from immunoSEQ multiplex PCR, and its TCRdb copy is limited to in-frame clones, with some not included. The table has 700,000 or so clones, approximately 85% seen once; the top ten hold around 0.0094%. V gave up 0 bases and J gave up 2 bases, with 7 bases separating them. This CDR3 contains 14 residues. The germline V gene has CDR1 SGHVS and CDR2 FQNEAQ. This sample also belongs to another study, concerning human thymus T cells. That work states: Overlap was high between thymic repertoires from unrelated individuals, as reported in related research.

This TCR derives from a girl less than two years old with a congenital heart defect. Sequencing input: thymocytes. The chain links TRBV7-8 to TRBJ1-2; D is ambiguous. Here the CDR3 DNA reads TGTGCCAGCAGCTTAGCGACTCCAAACTATGGCTACACCTTC. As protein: CASSLATPNYGYTF.